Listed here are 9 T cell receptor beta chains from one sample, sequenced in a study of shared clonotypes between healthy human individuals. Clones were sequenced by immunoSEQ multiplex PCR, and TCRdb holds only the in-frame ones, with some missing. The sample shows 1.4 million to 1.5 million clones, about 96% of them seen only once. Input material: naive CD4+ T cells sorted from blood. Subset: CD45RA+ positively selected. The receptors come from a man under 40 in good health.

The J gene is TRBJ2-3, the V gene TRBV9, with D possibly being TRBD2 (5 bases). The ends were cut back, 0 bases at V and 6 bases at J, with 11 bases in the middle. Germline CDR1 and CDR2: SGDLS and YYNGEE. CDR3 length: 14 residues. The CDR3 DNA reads TGTGCCAGCAGCGTAGCGGTGACGGGGGATACGCAGTATTTT. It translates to CASSVAVTGDTQYF.

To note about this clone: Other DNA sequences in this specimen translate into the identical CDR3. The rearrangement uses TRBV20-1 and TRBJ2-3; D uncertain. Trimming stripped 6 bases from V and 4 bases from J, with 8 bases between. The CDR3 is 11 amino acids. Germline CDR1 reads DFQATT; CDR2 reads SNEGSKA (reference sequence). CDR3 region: CSASRADTQYF. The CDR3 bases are TGCAGTGCCTCTAGAGCAGATACGCAGTATTTT.

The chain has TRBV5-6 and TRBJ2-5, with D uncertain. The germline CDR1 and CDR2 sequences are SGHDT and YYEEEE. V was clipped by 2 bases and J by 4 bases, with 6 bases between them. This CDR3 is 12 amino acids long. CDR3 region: CASSFLRETQYF. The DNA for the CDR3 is TGTGCCAGCAGCTTTTTAAGAGAGACCCAGTACTTC.

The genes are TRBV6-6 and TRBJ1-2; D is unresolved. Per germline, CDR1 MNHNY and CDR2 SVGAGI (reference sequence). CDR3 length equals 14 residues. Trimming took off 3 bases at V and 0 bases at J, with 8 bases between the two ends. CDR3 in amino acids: CASSYLVANYGYTF. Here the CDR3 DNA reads TGTGCCAGCAGTTATTTAGTAGCTAACTATGGCTACACCTTC.

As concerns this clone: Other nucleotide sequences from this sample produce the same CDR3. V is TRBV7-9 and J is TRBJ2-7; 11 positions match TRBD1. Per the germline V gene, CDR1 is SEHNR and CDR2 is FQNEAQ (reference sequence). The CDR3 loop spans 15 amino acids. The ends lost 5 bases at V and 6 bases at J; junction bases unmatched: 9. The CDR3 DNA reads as TGTGCCAGCAGCCTGAGGGGACAGGGGGGGGCCGAGCAGTACTTC. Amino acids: CASSLRGQGGAEQYF.

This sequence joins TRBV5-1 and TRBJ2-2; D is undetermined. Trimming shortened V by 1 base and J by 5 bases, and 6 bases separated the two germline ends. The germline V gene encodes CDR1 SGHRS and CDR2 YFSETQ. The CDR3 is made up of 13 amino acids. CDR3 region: CASSLRFTGELFF. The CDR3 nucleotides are TGCGCCAGCAGCTTGAGATTTACCGGGGAGCTGTTTTTT.

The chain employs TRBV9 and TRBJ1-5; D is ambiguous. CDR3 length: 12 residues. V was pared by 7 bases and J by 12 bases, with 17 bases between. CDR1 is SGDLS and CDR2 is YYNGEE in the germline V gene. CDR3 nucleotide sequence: TGTGCCAGCTCCCGCACCCCGTTACGCCAGCATTTT. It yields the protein CASSRTPLRQHF. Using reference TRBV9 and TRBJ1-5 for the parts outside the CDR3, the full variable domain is DSGVTQTPKHLITATGQRVTLRCSPRSGDLSVYWYQQSLDQGLQFLIQYYNGEERAKGNILERFSAQQFPDLHSELNLSSLELGDSALYFCASSRTPLRQHFGDGTRLSIL.

The CDR3 loop reads CASSVRSGHGTDTQYF. The CDR3 region has the DNA TGTGCCAGCAGCGTACGTTCAGGACACGGCACAGATACGCAGTATTTT. The chain is built from TRBV9 and TRBJ2-3; weak D call: TRBD1 (5 bases). Germline values: CDR1 SGDLS, CDR2 YYNGEE. V lost 1 base, J lost 1 base, and 13 bases lay in between. The CDR3 is 16 residues long.

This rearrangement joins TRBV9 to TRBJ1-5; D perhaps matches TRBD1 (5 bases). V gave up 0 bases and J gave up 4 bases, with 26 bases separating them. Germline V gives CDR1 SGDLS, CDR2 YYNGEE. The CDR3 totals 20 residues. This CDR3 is CASSVVRYTGGLNENQPQHF. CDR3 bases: TGTGCCAGCAGCGTAGTCCGGTACACAGGTGGATTAAATGAGAATCAGCCCCAGCATTTT.